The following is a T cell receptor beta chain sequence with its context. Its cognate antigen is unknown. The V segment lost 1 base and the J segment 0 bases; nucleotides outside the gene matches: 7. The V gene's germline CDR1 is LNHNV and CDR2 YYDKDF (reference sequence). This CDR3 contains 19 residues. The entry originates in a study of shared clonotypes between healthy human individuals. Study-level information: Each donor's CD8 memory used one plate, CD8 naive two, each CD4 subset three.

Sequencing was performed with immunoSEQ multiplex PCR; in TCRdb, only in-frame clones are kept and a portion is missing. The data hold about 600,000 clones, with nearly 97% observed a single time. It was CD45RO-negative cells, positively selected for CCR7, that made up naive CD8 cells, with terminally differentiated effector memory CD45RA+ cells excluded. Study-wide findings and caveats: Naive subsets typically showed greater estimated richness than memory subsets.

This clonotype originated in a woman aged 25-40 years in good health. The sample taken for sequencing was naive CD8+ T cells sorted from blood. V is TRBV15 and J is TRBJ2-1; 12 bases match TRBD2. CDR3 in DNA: TGTGCCACCAGCAGAGGACTAGCGGGAGCATCTATCTCCTACAATGAGCAGTTCTTC. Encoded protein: CATSRGLAGASISYNEQFF.